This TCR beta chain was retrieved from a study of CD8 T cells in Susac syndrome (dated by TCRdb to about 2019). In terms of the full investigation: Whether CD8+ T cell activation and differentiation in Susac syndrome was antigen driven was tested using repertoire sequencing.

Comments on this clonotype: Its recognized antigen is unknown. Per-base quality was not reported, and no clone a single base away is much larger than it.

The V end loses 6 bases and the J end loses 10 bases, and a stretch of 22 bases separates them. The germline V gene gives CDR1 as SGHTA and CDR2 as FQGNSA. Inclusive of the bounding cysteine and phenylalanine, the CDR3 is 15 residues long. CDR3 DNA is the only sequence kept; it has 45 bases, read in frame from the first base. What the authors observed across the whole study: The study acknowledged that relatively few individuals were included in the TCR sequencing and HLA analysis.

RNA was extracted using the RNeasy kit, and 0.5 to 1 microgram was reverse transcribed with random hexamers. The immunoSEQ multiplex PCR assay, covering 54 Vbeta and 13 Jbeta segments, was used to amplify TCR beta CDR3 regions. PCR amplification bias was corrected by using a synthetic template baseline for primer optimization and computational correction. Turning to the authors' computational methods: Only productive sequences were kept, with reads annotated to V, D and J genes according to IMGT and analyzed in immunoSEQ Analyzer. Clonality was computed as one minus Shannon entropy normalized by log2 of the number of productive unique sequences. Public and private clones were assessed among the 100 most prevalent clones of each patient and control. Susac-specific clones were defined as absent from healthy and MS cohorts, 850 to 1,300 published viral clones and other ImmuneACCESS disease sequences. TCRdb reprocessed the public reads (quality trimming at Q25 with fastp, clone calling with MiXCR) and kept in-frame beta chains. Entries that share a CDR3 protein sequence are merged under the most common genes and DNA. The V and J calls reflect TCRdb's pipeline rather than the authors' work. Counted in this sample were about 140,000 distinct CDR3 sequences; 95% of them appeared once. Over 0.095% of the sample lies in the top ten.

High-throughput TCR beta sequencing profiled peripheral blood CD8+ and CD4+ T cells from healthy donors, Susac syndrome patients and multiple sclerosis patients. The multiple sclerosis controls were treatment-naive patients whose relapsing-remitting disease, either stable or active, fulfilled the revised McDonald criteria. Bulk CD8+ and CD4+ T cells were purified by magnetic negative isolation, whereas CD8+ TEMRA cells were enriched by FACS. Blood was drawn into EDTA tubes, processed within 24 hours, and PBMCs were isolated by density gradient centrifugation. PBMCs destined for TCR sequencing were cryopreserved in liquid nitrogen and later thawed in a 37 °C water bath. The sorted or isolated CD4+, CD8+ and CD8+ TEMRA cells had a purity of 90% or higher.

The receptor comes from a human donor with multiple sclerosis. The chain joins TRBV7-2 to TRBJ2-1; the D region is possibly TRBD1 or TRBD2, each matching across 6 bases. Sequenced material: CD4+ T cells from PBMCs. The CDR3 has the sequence CASRPAGQPRGEQFF. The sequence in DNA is TGTGCCAGCAGACCCGCGGGACAACCTAGGGGCGAGCAGTTCTTC.